This entry is about one T cell receptor beta chain. What it binds is unknown. Sequencing used immunoSEQ multiplex PCR; TCRdb keeps in-frame clones, though not all of them. The table lists over 400,000 clones, 80% to 90% of them singletons. The source of the sample is a study of Ad26.COV2.S vaccination and SARS-CoV-2 variants. Germline V gene lookup returns CDR1 LNHNV and CDR2 YYDKDF (reference sequence). The CDR3 consists of 12 residues. The V end was cut by 3 bases, the J end by 7 bases, with 7 bases between. Treatment of the sample: roughly 20 received Ad26.COV2.S at low or high dose, single or two shots; about five received placebo; per-sample allocation not given. Samples were taken on day 63 after the first vaccine or placebo injection. Study-wide points: It was found that vaccine and placebo recipients had similar non-spike TCR breadth.

The clonotype comes from a person aged 18-60 years who received the Ad26.COV2.S COVID-19 vaccine or a placebo. The material was peripheral blood, obtained in a trial of Ad26.COV2.S vaccine versus placebo. The chain has TRBV15 and TRBJ2-1, with D perhaps TRBD1 (5 bases). CDR3: CATSRDTNEQFF. CDR3 sequence (DNA): TGTGCCACCAGCAGGGACACGAATGAGCAGTTCTTC.